This T cell receptor (beta chain) came from a study of cytomegalovirus exposure and HLA in healthy donors. The wider study: A subsequent analysis stated that the 120 or so validation repertoires were run on the same platform as the 650 to 850 first-cohort repertoires.

This CDR3 has 14 amino acids. J gave up 6 bases and V 4 bases, and 5 bases lay outside the gene matches. The germline V gene has CDR1 SGHDT and CDR2 YYEEEE. Sequencing used immunoSEQ multiplex PCR; TCRdb keeps in-frame clones, though not all of them. The sample has 200,000 to 300,000 clones; 80% to 95% are singletons. This chain uses TRBV5-6 with TRBJ1-5; TRBD1 aligns across 9 bases. Sequencing was carried out using PBMCs. This clonotype originated in a woman aged 25 to 39 in good health and CMV-seronegative. The CDR3 region is CASSMGQGGQPQHF. CDR3 bases: TGTGCCAGCAGCATGGGACAGGGTGGTCAGCCCCAGCATTTT.